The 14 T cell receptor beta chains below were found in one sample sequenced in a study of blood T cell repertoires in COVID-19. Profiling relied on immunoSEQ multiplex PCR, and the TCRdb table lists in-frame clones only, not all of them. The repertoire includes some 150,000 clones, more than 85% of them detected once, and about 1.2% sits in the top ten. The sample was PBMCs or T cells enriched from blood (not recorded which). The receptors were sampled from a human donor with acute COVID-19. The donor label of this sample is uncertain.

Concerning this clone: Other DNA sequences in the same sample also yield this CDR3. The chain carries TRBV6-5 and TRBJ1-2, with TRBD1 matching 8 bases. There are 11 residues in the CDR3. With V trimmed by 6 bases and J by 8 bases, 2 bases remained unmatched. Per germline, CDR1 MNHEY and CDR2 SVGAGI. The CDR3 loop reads CASRTGGGYTF. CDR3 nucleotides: TGTGCCAGCAGAACAGGGGGAGGCTACACCTTC.

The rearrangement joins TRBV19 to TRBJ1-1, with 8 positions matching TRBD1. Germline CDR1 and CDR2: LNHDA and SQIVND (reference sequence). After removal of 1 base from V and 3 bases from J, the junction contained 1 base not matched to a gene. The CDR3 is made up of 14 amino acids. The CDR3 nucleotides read TGTGCCAGTAGTATAGCAGGGGGCTACACTGAAGCTTTCTTT. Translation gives CASSIAGGYTEAFF.

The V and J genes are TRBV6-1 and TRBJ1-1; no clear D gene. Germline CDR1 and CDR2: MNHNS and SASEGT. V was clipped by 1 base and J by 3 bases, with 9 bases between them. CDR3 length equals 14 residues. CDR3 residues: CASSEGFSYTEAFF. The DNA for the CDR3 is TGTGCCAGCAGTGAAGGTTTCAGTTACACTGAAGCTTTCTTT.

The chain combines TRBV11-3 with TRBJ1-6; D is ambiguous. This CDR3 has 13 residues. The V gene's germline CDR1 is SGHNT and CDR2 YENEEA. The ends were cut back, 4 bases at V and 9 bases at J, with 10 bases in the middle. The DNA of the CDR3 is TGTGCCAGCAGCTCGGACGGAGGTTCACCCCTCCACTTT. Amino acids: CASSSDGGSPLHF.

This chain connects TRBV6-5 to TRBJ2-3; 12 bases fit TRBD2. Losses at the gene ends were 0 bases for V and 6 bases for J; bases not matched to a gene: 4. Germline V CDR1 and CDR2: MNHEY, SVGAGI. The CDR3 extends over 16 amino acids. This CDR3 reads CASSYSGLAGGDTQYF. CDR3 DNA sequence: TGTGCCAGCAGTTACTCGGGGCTAGCGGGAGGGGATACGCAGTATTTT.

CDR3 in amino acids: CASSGGQGRYNEQFF. The DNA of the CDR3 is TGTGCCAGTAGTGGAGGACAGGGAAGGTACAATGAGCAGTTCTTC. The V gene is TRBV19, the J gene TRBJ2-1; TRBD1 aligns across 8 bases. V shed 5 bases, J shed 4 bases, and the junction held 7 bases outside the gene matches. Germline V lookup: CDR1 LNHDA, CDR2 SQIVND (reference sequence). The CDR3 covers 15 residues. The complete variable domain, with remaining parts taken from reference TRBV19 and TRBJ2-1, reads DGGITQSPKYLFRKEGQNVTLSCEQNLNHDAMYWYRQDPGQGLRLIYYSQIVNDFQKGDIAEGYSVSREKKESFPLTVTSAQKNPTAFYLCASSGGQGRYNEQFFGPGTRLTVL.

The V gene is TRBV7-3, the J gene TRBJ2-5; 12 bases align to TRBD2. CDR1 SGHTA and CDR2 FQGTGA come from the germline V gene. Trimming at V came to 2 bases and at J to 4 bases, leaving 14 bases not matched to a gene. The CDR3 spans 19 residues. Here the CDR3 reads CASSLGIGPSGGAGETQYF. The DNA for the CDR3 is TGTGCCAGCAGCTTAGGGATTGGGCCTAGCGGGGGGGCCGGAGAGACCCAGTACTTC.

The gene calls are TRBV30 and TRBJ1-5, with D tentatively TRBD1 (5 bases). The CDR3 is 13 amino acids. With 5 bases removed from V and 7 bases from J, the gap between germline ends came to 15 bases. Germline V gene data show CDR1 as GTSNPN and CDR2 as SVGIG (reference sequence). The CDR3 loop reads CAWQAHGGQPQHF. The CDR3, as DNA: TGTGCCTGGCAAGCGCATGGGGGGCAGCCCCAGCATTTT.

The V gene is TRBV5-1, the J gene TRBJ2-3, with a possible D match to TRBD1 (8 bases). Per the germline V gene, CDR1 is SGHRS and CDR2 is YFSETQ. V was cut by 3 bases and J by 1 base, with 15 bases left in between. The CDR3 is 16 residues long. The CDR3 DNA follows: TGCGCCAGCAGCTCCCTCACAGGGGGGGGCACAGATACGCAGTATTTT. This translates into CASSSLTGGGTDTQYF.

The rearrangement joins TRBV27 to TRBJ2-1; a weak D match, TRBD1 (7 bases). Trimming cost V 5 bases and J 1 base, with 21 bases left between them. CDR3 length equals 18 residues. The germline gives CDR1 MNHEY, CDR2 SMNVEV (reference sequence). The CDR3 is CASSPHRGSGGSYNEQFF. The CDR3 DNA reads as TGTGCCAGCAGTCCCCACAGGGGTTCAGGGGGGTCCTACAATGAGCAGTTCTTC.

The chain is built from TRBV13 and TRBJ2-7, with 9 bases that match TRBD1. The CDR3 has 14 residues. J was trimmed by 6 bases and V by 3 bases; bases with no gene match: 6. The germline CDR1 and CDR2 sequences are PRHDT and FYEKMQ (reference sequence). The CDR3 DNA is TGTGCCAGCAGCTTGGGGACAGGGATGGGCGAGCAGTACTTC. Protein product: CASSLGTGMGEQYF. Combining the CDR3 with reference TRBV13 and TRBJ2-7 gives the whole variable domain AAGVIQSPRHLIKEKRETATLKCYPIPRHDTVYWYQQGPGQDPQFLISFYEKMQSDKGSIPDRFSAQQFSDYHSELNMSSLELGDSALYFCASSLGTGMGEQYFGPGTRLTVT.

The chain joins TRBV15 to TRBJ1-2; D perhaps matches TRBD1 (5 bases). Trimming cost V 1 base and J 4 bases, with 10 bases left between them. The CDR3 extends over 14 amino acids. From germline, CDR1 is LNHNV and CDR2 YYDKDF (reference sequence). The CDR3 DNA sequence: TGTGCCACCAGCAGAGGTGGAGGGGCCTATGGCTACACCTTC. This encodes CATSRGGGAYGYTF.

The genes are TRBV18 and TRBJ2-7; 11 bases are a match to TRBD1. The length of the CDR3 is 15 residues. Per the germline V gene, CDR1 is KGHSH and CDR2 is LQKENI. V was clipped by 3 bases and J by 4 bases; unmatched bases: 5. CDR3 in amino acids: CASSPRDRGKYEQYF. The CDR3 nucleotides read TGTGCCAGCTCACCCCGGGACAGGGGGAAGTACGAGCAGTACTTC.

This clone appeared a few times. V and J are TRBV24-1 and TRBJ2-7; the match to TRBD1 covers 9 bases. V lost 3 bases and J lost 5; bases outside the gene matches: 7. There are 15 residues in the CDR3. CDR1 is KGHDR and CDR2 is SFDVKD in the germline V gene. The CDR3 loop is CATSDVAGTGHEQYF. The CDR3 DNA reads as TGTGCCACCAGTGATGTCGCCGGGACAGGGCACGAGCAGTACTTC.